The rows below give T cell receptor beta chains drawn from one sample of a study of blood T cell dynamics during melanoma immunotherapy. Some clones are missing from TCRdb's copy, which holds only in-frame ones; the method was immunoSEQ multiplex PCR. The sample holds approximately 17,000 clones, 80% to 95% seen once. The sample here was blood, taken from a patient treated with checkpoint blockade. The receptors were sampled from a human donor with melanoma. CDR3s include the opening cysteine and the closing phenylalanine or tryptophan. D genes are given only for firm matches. Some rows mark clone size as missing; the rest say once, few, many or name a class of expanded clone.

TRBV7-9	TRBJ2-5	TRBD2	NA	TGTGCCAGCAGCCGACTAGCGGCCCGCCAAGAGACCCAGTACTTC	CASSRLAARQETQYF
TRBV7-2	TRBJ2-7	TRBD2	NA	TGTGCCAGCAGCCACCCTAGCGGGGGTAACTACGAGCAGTACTTC	CASSHPSGGNYEQYF
TRBV6-4	TRBJ2-1	TRBD1	NA	TGTGCCAGCAGCGTGACAGGGTTAGGCTACAATGAGCAGTTCTTC	CASSVTGLGYNEQFF
TRBV6-5	TRBJ2-7	TRBD2	once	TGTGCCAGCAGTTACCCTAGCGGGGGGGACTCCTACGAGCAGTACTTC	CASSYPSGGDSYEQYF
TRBV2	TRBJ1-2	TRBD1	NA	TGTGCCAGCACCGGACAGGCTCTAGATACGTATGGCTACACCTTC	CASTGQALDTYGYTF
TRBV28	TRBJ1-2	TRBD1	NA	TGTGCCAGCAGTTTAGGCGACAGGGGCTGGGGCTACACCTTC	CASSLGDRGWGYTF
TRBV6-5	TRBJ1-1	NA	NA	TGTGCCAGCAGTTACTCGATCCACTCCAGTACCACTGAAGCTTTCTTT	CASSYSIHSSTTEAFF
TRBV27	TRBJ1-3	NA	NA	TGTGCCAGCAGGTTAGACAGTAGCTCTGGAAACACCATATATTTT	CASRLDSSSGNTIYF
TRBV18	TRBJ1-2	NA	few	TGTGCCAGCTCACCAGAAAAAGGGGTAATCTATGGCTACACCTTC	CASSPEKGVIYGYTF
TRBV2	TRBJ1-6	NA	NA	TGTGCCAGCAGTCCAGGGAGCTCCTATAATTCACCCCTCCACTTT	CASSPGSSYNSPLHF
TRBV11-2	TRBJ1-4	NA	NA	TGTGCCAGCAGCCCAGACAGGCGAGGTGAAAAACTGTTTTTT	CASSPDRRGEKLFF
TRBV6-1	TRBJ1-3	NA	NA	TGTGCCAGCAGTGTGAGGGATTCGGGAAACACCATATATTTT	CASSVRDSGNTIYF
TRBV29-1	TRBJ1-1	TRBD1	NA	TGCAGCGTTGAGCCTGGAGGGGGCAACACTGAAGCTTTCTTT	CSVEPGGGNTEAFF
TRBV5-4	TRBJ2-5	TRBD2	NA	TGTGCCAGCAGCTTGGCCGGGAGGGAAGAGACCCAGTACTTC	CASSLAGREETQYF
TRBV2	TRBJ1-1	NA	NA	TGTGCCAGCAGTGAGTACCAAACGGCTTTCTTT	CASSEYQTAFF
TRBV28	TRBJ2-7	NA	NA	TGTGCCAGCAGTTACAGCTACGAGCAGTACTTC	CASSYSYEQYF
TRBV6-6	TRBJ1-1	NA	NA	TGTGCCAGCACCTCAAATAACAGGGCCTCGAACACTGAAGCTTTCTTT	CASTSNNRASNTEAFF
TRBV7-8	TRBJ1-5	TRBD1	NA	TGTGCCAGCAGCTCACCCGGGACAGGGCAAGGGTTCGGCAATCAGCCCCAGCATTTT	CASSSPGTGQGFGNQPQHF
TRBV28	TRBJ2-1	TRBD1	NA	TGTGCCAGCAGCGTAAGACAGGGGAGCTACAATGAGCAGTTCTTC	CASSVRQGSYNEQFF
TRBV21-1	TRBJ1-5	NA	NA	TGTGCCAGCAGGGTCCACAGGGACAGCTCGAATCAGCCCCAGCATTTT	CASRVHRDSSNQPQHF
TRBV7-2	TRBJ1-2	NA	NA	TGTGCCAGCAGCTTAGCAAGAGAGGGATATGGCTACACCTTC	CASSLAREGYGYTF
TRBV7-2	TRBJ1-6	NA	NA	TGTGCCAGCAGCTTACAGAACCCCTCCTATAATTCACCCCTCCACTTT	CASSLQNPSYNSPLHF
TRBV28	TRBJ1-5	TRBD1	NA	TGTGCCAGCAGTTTAGACAGGGAGGATCAGCCCCAGCATTTT	CASSLDREDQPQHF
TRBV11-2	TRBJ2-3	TRBD1	NA	TGTGCCAGCAGCTCCCGGGACAGGGGCAGGGATACGCAGTATTTT	CASSSRDRGRDTQYF
TRBV18	TRBJ1-1	TRBD1	NA	TGTGCCAGCTCACCGCCCCTGACAGGGATGAACACTGAAGCTTTCTTT	CASSPPLTGMNTEAFF
TRBV6-6	TRBJ2-1	TRBD2	NA	TGTGCCAGCAGTTACGCTAGCGGGGGGTACAATGAGCAGTTCTTC	CASSYASGGYNEQFF
TRBV28	TRBJ2-7	TRBD2	NA	TGTGCCAGCAGTTTTCCTCCGGGGGGTCTGTACTACGAGCAGTACTTC	CASSFPPGGLYYEQYF
TRBV7-9	TRBJ2-3	NA	NA	TGTGCCAGCAGCCCGCAGGGGAGTGCGGCGCAGTATTTT	CASSPQGSAAQYF
TRBV30	TRBJ1-5	TRBD1	NA	TGTGCCTGGGGGACCGGGACAGTTAGCAATCAGCCCCAGCATTTT	CAWGTGTVSNQPQHF
TRBV4-3	TRBJ2-7	TRBD1	NA	TGCGCCAGCAGCCAAGGGGCAGGGGGCTTCTACGAGCAGTACTTC	CASSQGAGGFYEQYF
TRBV27	TRBJ2-7	TRBD1	once	TGTGCCAGCAGTTCGGACAGGGCCGAGCAGTACTTC	CASSSDRAEQYF
TRBV28	TRBJ2-7	NA	NA	TGTGCCAGCAGCCTAACAGGTTTCCACGAGCAGTACTTC	CASSLTGFHEQYF
TRBV20-1	TRBJ1-1	NA	NA	TGCAGTCACAGGTTGAACACTGAAGCTTTCTTT	CSHRLNTEAFF
TRBV7-2	TRBJ1-5	NA	NA	TGTGCCAGCAGCCCCAGAACAGGCGGCAATCAGCCCCAGCATTTT	CASSPRTGGNQPQHF
TRBV21-1	TRBJ1-1	NA	once	TGTGCCAGCAGCAAAGGCCAGGGGTCCCCTGAAGCTTTCTTT	CASSKGQGSPEAFF
TRBV5-1	TRBJ1-1	NA	NA	TGCGCCAGCAGCTTGGCAGGGGACACTGAAGCTTTCTTT	CASSLAGDTEAFF
TRBV4-3	TRBJ1-4	NA	NA	TGCGCCAGCAGCCAAGATCGGGGGACAACAGGAGAAAAACTGTTTTTT	CASSQDRGTTGEKLFF
TRBV5-4	TRBJ1-4	TRBD1	NA	TGTGCCAGCAGCCGGCCAGGGGGCGATGAAAAACTGTTTTTT	CASSRPGGDEKLFF
TRBV5-5	TRBJ1-5	NA	NA	TGTGCCAGCAGCTTGTCGGGGGTCCGTAATCAGCCCCAGCATTTT	CASSLSGVRNQPQHF
TRBV7-2	TRBJ1-1	NA	NA	TGTGCCAGCAGCTTAGTCCACTACATTGAAGCTTTCTTT	CASSLVHYIEAFF
TRBV6-4	TRBJ2-1	TRBD1	NA	TGTGCCAGCAGTGCAGGACAGGGGGCTTACAATGAGCAGTTCTTC	CASSAGQGAYNEQFF
TRBV5-1	TRBJ2-7	NA	NA	TGCGCCAGCAGCTTGGGGGACTTGAACTACGAGCAGTACTTC	CASSLGDLNYEQYF
TRBV7-9	TRBJ2-3	NA	NA	TGTGCCAGCAGCCCCGGGTGGGGGCAGGGAGATACGCAGTATTTT	CASSPGWGQGDTQYF